This record covers a single TCR beta chain. The target antigen is unknown. This sample is part of a study of tumor-infiltrating lymphocytes in localized non-small cell lung cancer. Overall study: Patients included smokers and never-smokers with various histologies, some sampled after neoadjuvant chemotherapy. From each patient, both tumor and uninvolved lung, non-adjacent to tumor, were sampled.

With 4 bases removed from V and 3 bases from J, the gap between germline ends came to 14 bases. Per germline, CDR1 SGHDT and CDR2 YYEEEE. The length of the CDR3 is 15 residues. General observations from the study: Technical variation could not be separated from intratumor heterogeneity here.

The assay was immunoSEQ multiplex PCR, and TCRdb's table has in-frame clones only and misses some. This repertoire shows approximately 11,000 clones, roughly 84% found once; its top ten account for approximately 8%. Input material: lung tumor tissue. The chain couples TRBV5-6 to TRBJ1-5, with D perhaps TRBD1 (5 bases). The clonotype comes from a human donor with non-small cell lung cancer. In DNA, the CDR3 is TGTGCCAGCAGCACCTCGGGACGGTTCAATCAGCCCCAGCATTTT. This encodes CASSTSGRFNQPQHF.